A selection of T cell receptor beta chains follows, all from one sample in a study of T cells in Graves' hyperthyroidism and ophthalmopathy. TCRdb passed the multiplex PCR reads through MiXCR, listing each CDR3 protein once. The repertoire holds a few hundred thousand distinct CDR3 sequences, with over 20% as singletons. Specimen: blood. Receptor source: a man aged 25 to 45 with Graves' ophthalmopathy. Both conserved end residues are part of each CDR3. A D gene is named only where the DNA matches it firmly. Where a row states a size, it is once, few, many or the class of an expanded clone; other rows omit it.

TRBV7-9	-	-	TRBJ2-1	CASLLNLGGNEQFF	TGTGCCAGCCTCCTAAACTTAGGGGGCAATGAGCAGTTCTTC
TRBV6-6	-	-	TRBJ2-7	CASSYSRSTYEQYF	TGTGCCAGCAGTTACTCGCGGTCCACCTACGAGCAGTACTTC
TRBV25-1	-	many	TRBJ2-7	CASSETGLSSYEQYF	TGTGCCAGCAGTGAAACGGGGCTGAGCTCCTACGAGCAGTACTTC
TRBV29-1	-	few	TRBJ2-7	CSVLGYEQYF	TGCAGCGTTCTGGGGTACGAGCAGTACTTC
TRBV12-3/TRBV12-4	TRBD1	few	TRBJ2-2	CASSLSRDRVTGELFF	TGTGCCAGCAGTTTGAGCCGGGACAGGGTCACCGGGGAGCTGTTTTTT
TRBV5-4	-	few	TRBJ1-3	CASSFGRGSGNTIYF	TGTGCCAGCAGCTTTGGCAGGGGCTCTGGAAACACCATATATTTT
TRBV28	-	-	TRBJ2-5	CASSPPGAQYF	TGTGCCAGCAGCCCCCCGGGGGCCCAGTACTTC
TRBV12-3/TRBV12-4	-	few	TRBJ2-7	CASSSEGGSYEQYF	TGTGCCAGCAGTTCTGAGGGGGGCTCCTACGAGCAGTACTTC
TRBV29-1	TRBD2	few	TRBJ2-3	CSVELAGHTNTQYF	TGCAGCGTAGAACTAGCGGGACACACGAATACGCAGTATTTT
TRBV3-1	-	many	TRBJ1-4	CASPPRGGRCEKLFF	TGTGCCAGCCCCCCTAGGGGAGGGAGGTGTGAAAAACTGTTTTTT
TRBV19	-	-	TRBJ1-1	CASSINRLNTEAFF	TGTGCCAGTAGTATAAACAGGCTGAATACTGAAGCTTTCTTT
TRBV3-1	-	few	TRBJ2-7	CASSRAGREYEQYF	TGTGCCAGCAGCCGAGCGGGTAGAGAATACGAGCAGTACTTC
TRBV11-2	-	many	TRBJ1-2	CASSLFDGYTF	TGTGCCAGCAGCTTATTTGATGGCTACACCTTC
TRBV11-2	-	many	TRBJ1-5	CASSLASENQPQHF	TGTGCCAGCAGCTTAGCATCCGAGAATCAGCCCCAGCATTTT
TRBV9	-	many	TRBJ2-7	CASSVASTYEQYF	TGTGCCAGCAGCGTAGCCAGTACCTACGAGCAGTACTTC
TRBV20-1	-	-	TRBJ2-5	CSAHPAGGRTGRTKETQYF	TGCAGTGCCCACCCGGCAGGGGGGCGTACCGGTCGGACCAAGGAGACCCAGTACTTC
TRBV3-1	-	many	TRBJ1-5	CASSQEGGSGGNQPQHF	TGTGCCAGCAGCCAAGAGGGGGGGTCAGGAGGCAATCAGCCCCAGCATTTT
TRBV15	TRBD1	-	TRBJ2-7	CATSRSGTGRPEQYF	TGTGCCACCAGCCGTTCCGGGACAGGGAGACCCGAGCAGTACTTC
TRBV11-2	-	many	TRBJ2-5	CASSRDIQETQYF	TGTGCCAGCAGCCGGGACATCCAAGAGACCCAGTACTTC
TRBV5-1	-	many	TRBJ1-2	CASSLGQPPTGYTF	TGCGCCAGCAGCTTGGGACAGCCACCAACTGGCTACACCTTC
TRBV5-1	TRBD1	-	TRBJ2-1	CASSLGAQGSPYNEQFF	TGCGCCAGCAGCTTAGGGGCACAGGGGAGTCCCTACAATGAGCAGTTCTTC
TRBV2	TRBD2	many	TRBJ2-1	CASSEYPSGSYNEQFF	TGTGCCAGCAGTGAATACCCTAGCGGGTCCTACAATGAGCAGTTCTTC